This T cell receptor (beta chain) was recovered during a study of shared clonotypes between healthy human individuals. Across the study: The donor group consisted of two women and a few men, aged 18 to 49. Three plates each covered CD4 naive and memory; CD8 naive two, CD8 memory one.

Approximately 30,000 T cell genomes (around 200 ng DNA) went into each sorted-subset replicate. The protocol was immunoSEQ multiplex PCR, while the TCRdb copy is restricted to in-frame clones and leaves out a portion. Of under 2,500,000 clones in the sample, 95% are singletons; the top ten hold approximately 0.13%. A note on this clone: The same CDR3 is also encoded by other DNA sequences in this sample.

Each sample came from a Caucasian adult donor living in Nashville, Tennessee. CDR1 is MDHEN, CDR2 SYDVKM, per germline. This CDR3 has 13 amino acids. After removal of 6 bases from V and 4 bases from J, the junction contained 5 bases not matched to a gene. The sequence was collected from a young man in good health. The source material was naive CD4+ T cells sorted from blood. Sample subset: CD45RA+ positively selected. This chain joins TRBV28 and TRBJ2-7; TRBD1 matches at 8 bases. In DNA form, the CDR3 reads TGTGCCAGCAGAGGGCAGGGGGCTTACGAGCAGTACTTC. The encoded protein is CASRGQGAYEQYF.